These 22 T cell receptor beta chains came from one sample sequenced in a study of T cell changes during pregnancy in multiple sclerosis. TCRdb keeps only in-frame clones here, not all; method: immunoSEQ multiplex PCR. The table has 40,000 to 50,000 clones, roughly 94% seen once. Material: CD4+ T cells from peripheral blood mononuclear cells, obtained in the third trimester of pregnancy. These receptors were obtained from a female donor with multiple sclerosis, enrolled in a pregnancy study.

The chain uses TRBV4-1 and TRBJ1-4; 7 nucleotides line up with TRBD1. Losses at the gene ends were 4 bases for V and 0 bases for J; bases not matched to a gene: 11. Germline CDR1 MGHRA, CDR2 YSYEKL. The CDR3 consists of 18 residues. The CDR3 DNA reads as TGCGCCAGCAGCCTCCTACCGGGACAGCAAGCAACTAATGAAAAACTGTTTTTT. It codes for CASSLLPGQQATNEKLFF.

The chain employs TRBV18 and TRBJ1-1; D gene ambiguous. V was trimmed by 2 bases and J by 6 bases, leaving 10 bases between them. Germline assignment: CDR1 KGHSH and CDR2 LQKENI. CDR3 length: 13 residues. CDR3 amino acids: CASSPLQSAEAFF. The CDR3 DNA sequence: TGTGCCAGCTCACCATTACAGTCTGCTGAAGCTTTCTTT.

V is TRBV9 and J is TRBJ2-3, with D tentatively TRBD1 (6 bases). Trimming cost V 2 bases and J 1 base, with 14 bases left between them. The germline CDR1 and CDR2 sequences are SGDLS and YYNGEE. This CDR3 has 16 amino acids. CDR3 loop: CASSVGPNRGTDTQYF. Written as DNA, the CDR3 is TGTGCCAGCAGCGTGGGGCCCAACAGGGGCACAGATACGCAGTATTTT.

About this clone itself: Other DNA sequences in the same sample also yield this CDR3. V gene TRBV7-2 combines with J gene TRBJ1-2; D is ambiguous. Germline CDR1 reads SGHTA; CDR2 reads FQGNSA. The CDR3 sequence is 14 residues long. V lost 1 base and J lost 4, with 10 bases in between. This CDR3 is CASSLGPLSYGYTF. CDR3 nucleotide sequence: TGTGCCAGCAGCTTAGGCCCGCTAAGCTATGGCTACACCTTC.

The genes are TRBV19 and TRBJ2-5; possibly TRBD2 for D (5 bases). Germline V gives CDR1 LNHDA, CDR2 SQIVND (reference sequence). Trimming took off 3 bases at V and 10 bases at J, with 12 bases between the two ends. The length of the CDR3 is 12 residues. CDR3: CASSIGGGSQYF. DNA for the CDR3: TGTGCCAGTAGTATCGGCGGTGGGAGCCAGTACTTC.

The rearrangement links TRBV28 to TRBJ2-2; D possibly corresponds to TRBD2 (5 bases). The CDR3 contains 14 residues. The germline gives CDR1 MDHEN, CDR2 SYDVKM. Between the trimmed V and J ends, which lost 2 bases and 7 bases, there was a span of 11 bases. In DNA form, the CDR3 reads TGTGCCAGCAGTTTACACGGGAACGGCGGGGAGCTGTTTTTT. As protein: CASSLHGNGGELFF.

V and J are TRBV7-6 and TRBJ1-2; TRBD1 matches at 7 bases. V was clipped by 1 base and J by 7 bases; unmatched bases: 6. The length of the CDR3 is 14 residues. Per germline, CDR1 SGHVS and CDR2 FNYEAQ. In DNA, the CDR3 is TGTGCCAGCAGCTTAGGTTCCACAGGGGCTGGCTACACCTTC. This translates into CASSLGSTGAGYTF.

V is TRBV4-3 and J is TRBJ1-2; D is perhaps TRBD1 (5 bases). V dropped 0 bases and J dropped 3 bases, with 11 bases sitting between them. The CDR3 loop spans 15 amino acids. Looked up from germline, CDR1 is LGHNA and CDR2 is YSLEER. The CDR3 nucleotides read TGCGCCAGCAGCCAAGAAGGCAGGGATCACTATGGCTACACCTTC. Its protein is CASSQEGRDHYGYTF.

Here the CDR3 DNA reads TGTGCCAGCAGTACACAGGGTTTCAATGAGCAGTTCTTC. It codes for CASSTQGFNEQFF. V gene TRBV6-6 combines with J gene TRBJ2-1; possible D gene TRBD1, 6 bases. V was pared by 5 bases and J by 6 bases, with 11 bases between. CDR1 and CDR2 from the germline V gene are MNHNY and SVGAGI (reference sequence). There are 13 residues in the CDR3.

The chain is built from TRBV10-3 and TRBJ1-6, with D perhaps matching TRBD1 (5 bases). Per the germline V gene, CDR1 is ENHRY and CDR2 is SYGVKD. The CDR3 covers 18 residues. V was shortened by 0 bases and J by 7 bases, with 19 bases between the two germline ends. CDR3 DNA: TGTGCCATCAGTGAGTCGAGACAGTCGGACCCTACAAATTCACCCCTCCACTTT. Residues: CAISESRQSDPTNSPLHF.

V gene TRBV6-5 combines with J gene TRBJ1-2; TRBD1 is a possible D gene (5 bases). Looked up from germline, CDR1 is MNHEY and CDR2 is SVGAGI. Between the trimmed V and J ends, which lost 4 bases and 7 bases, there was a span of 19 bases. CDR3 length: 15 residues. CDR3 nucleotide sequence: TGTGCCAGCAGTTCAGGACCGGGGGTTATGGGTGGCTACACCTTC. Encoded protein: CASSSGPGVMGGYTF.

CDR3 bases: TGTGCCAGCAGTTTGAGCGGGAGAACAGATACGCAGTATTTT. Its translation is CASSLSGRTDTQYF. The genes are TRBV28 and TRBJ2-3; 8 positions match TRBD2. J lost 3 bases, V lost 3 bases, and 2 bases had no gene match. The CDR3 runs to 14 residues. Germline lookup yields CDR1 MDHEN and CDR2 SYDVKM.

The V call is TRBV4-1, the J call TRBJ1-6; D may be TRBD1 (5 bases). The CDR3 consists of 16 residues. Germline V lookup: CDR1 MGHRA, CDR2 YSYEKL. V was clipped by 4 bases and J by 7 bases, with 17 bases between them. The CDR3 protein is CASSPEGRQRNSPLHF. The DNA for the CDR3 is TGCGCCAGCAGCCCGGAGGGGAGACAGAGAAATTCACCCCTCCACTTT.

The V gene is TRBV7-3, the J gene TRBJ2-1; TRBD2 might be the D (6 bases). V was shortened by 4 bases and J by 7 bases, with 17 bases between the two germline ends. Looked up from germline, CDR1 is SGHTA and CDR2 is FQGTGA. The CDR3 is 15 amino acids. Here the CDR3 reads CASSYQPGAANEQFF. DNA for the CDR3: TGTGCCAGCAGCTATCAGCCGGGAGCGGCGAATGAGCAGTTCTTC. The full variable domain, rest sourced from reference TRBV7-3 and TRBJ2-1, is GAGVSQTPSNKVTEKGKYVELRCDPISGHTALYWYRQSLGQGPEFLIYFQGTGAADDSGLPNDRFFAVRPEGSVSTLKIQRTERGDSAVYLCASSYQPGAANEQFFGPGTRLTVL.

CDR3: CASREPGNYGYTF. In DNA form, the CDR3 reads TGTGCCAGCAGGGAACCGGGTAACTATGGCTACACCTTC. The chain employs TRBV28 and TRBJ1-2; D not certain. This CDR3 is built from 13 residues. The V gene lost 6 bases and the J gene lost 1 base, with 9 bases spanning the gap. CDR1 is MDHEN, CDR2 SYDVKM, per germline.

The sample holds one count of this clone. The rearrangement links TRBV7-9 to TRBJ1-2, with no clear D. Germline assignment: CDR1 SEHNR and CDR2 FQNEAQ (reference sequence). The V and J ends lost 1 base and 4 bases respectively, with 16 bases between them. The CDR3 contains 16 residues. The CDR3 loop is CASSLGLGWAGYGYTF. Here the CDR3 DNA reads TGTGCCAGCAGCTTAGGCTTAGGCTGGGCCGGCTATGGCTACACCTTC.

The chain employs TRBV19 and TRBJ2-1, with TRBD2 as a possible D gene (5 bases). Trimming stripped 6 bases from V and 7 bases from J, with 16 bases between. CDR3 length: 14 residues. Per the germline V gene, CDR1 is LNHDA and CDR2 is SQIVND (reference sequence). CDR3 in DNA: TGTGCCAGTAGCCCTTGGGAGACCGGGAATGAGCAGTTCTTC. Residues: CASSPWETGNEQFF.

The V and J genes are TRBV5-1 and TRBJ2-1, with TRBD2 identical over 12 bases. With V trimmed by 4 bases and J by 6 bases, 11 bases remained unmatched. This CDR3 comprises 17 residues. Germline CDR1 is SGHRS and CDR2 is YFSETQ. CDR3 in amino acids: CASSQRTSGKLFNEQFF. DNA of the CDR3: TGCGCCAGCAGCCAGAGGACTAGCGGGAAGCTCTTCAATGAGCAGTTCTTC.

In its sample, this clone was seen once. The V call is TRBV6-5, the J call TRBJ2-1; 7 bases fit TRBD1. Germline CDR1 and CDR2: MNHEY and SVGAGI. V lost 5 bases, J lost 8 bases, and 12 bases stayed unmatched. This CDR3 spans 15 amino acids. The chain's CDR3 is CASSLLGTDTDEQFF. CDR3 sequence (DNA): TGTGCCAGCAGTCTCCTCGGGACAGACACAGATGAGCAGTTCTTC.

Written as DNA, the CDR3 is TGTGCCAGCAGGGGCGATAGCTCTGGGGCCAACGTCCTGACTTTC. Residues: CASRGDSSGANVLTF. This sequence joins TRBV6-1 and TRBJ2-6; D uncertain. CDR1 is MNHNS and CDR2 is SASEGT in the germline V gene. V lost 6 bases, J lost 0 bases, and 9 bases lay in between. The CDR3 is 15 amino acids.

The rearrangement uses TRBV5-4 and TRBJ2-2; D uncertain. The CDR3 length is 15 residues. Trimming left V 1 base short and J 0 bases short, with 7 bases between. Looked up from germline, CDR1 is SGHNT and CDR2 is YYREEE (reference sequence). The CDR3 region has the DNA TGTGCCAGCAGCTTGATGACTTCGAACACCGGGGAGCTGTTTTTT. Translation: CASSLMTSNTGELFF.

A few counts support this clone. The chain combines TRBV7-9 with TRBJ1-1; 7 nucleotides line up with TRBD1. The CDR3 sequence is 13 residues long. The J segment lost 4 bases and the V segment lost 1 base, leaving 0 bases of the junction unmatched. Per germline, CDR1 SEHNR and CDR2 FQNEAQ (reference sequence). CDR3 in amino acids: CASSLGQGTEAFF. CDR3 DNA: TGTGCCAGCAGCTTAGGACAGGGCACTGAAGCTTTCTTT. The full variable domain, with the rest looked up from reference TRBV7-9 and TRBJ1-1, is DTGVSQNPRHKITKRGQNVTFRCDPISEHNRLYWYRQTLGQGPEFLTYFQNEAQLEKSRLLSDRFSAERPKGSFSTLEIQRTEQGDSAMYLCASSLGQGTEAFFGQGTRLTVV.